The 23 T cell receptor beta chains in this list originate from one sample, sequenced in a study of T cell responses to AZD1222 COVID-19 vaccine. Assay: immunoSEQ multiplex PCR; the TCRdb copy retains only in-frame clones and omits some. The sample has approximately 200,000 clones; approximately 94% are singletons. Specimen: peripheral blood, collected 28 days after the second dose of the MenACWY control vaccine. All receptors come from an adult who received the MenACWY meningococcal vaccine as a control.

V and J are TRBV12-5 and TRBJ1-1, with 7 bases fitting TRBD1. Germline assignment: CDR1 LGHNT and CDR2 FRNRAP. V dropped 9 bases and J dropped 2; count of bases not matched to a gene: 9. The CDR3 covers 14 residues. This CDR3 reads CASDRQGGNTEAFF. CDR3 bases: TGTGCTAGCGACCGACAGGGCGGTAACACTGAAGCTTTCTTT.

As for this clone: It is likely a read error, because the conserved phenylalanine at the end of the CDR3 is missing. The limits of the CDR3 on the DNA are not certain, so only TCRdb's listed CDR3 is given. This rearrangement joins TRBV2 to TRBJ2-7. From its first to its last residue, the CDR3 has 11 amino acids. The germline CDR1 and CDR2 sequences are SNHLY and FYNNEI. This chain's CDR3 is CASTLGLSCLA.

The genes are TRBV6-1 and TRBJ2-3; D is unresolved. This CDR3 has 15 residues. Looked up from germline, CDR1 is MNHNS and CDR2 is SASEGT. Trimming left V 4 bases short and J 2 bases short, with 13 bases between. Written as DNA, the CDR3 is TGTGCCAGCAGTGTAGCCCACCTTACCACAGATACGCAGTATTTT. Translating it yields CASSVAHLTTDTQYF.

This chain connects TRBV4-3 to TRBJ2-1; D possibly matches TRBD1 or TRBD2 (7 bases each). The V end was cut by 4 bases, the J end by 6 bases, with 13 bases between. In germline, CDR1 is LGHNA, CDR2 YSLEER. CDR3 length: 14 residues. CDR3 sequence (DNA): TGCGCCAGCAGCCCAGGGGGAGGGGGCAATGAGCAGTTCTTC. The encoded protein is CASSPGGGGNEQFF.

The V call is TRBV19, the J call TRBJ2-3; TRBD2 matches 7 bases. Germline V CDR1 and CDR2: LNHDA, SQIVND (reference sequence). The trim removed 3 bases at V and 0 bases at J, leaving 9 bases unmatched. CDR3 length: 17 amino acids. DNA for the CDR3: TGTGCCAGTAGTATTGATCGGGGGACTATTAGCACAGATACGCAGTATTTT. Protein product: CASSIDRGTISTDTQYF.

The chain combines TRBV19 with TRBJ1-2; D is perhaps TRBD1 (6 bases). The CDR3 is 15 amino acids. Germline loops: CDR1 LNHDA, CDR2 SQIVND (reference sequence). The V and J ends lost 7 bases and 3 bases respectively, with 18 bases between them. The CDR3 bases are TGTGCCAGTAAACCCCCCGGGGGGCGAGACTATGGCTACACCTTC. Its translation is CASKPPGGRDYGYTF.

J is TRBJ1-1 and V is TRBV18; perhaps TRBD1 as D (5 bases). The germline V and J ends were trimmed by 0 bases and 4 bases, with 9 bases remaining between them. Looked up from germline, CDR1 is KGHSH and CDR2 is LQKENI. CDR3 size: 14 residues. The CDR3 loop reads CASSPPPRGTEAFF. The CDR3 DNA sequence: TGTGCCAGCTCACCACCCCCGAGGGGCACTGAAGCTTTCTTT.

Notes on this clone: Germline is not matched at one junction end, which may reflect a read error. The chain has TRBV7-9 and TRBJ2-1, with D perhaps TRBD1 (6 bases). CDR3 length: 15 amino acids. Per germline, CDR1 SEHNR and CDR2 FQNEAQ (reference sequence). CDR3 sequence reads: CASRLDRSSYNEQFF. The CDR3 region has the DNA TGTGCCAGCAGGTTAGACAGGAGCTCCTACAATGAGCAGTTCTTC.

The chain uses TRBV18 and TRBJ1-1; D is possibly TRBD1 (5 bases). The CDR3 runs to 14 residues. Trimming removed 2 bases at V and 5 bases at J, with 12 bases between. Germline loops: CDR1 KGHSH, CDR2 LQKENI. The DNA of the CDR3 is TGTGCCAGCTCACCAGCCCAGGGCGGAACTGAAGCTTTCTTT. The encoded protein is CASSPAQGGTEAFF.

The chain has TRBV5-6 and TRBJ2-7; D may be TRBD1 or TRBD2 (5 bases each). The V and J ends lost 4 bases and 7 bases respectively, with 18 bases between them. The CDR3 extends over 14 amino acids. The germline V gene has CDR1 SGHDT and CDR2 YYEEEE. CDR3 nucleotides: TGTGCCAGCAGCGAAACCGGGACCCTGGGGGAGCAGTACTTC. This gives the protein CASSETGTLGEQYF.

The rearrangement links TRBV6-5 to TRBJ1-1; D call uncertain. V lost 8 bases to trimming and J lost 0 bases, with 13 bases between them. This CDR3 has 14 amino acids. Germline lookup yields CDR1 MNHEY and CDR2 SVGAGI. The CDR3 here is CASRPSMMNTEAFF. CDR3 nucleotide sequence: TGTGCCAGCCGGCCGAGTATGATGAACACTGAAGCTTTCTTT.

The chain joins TRBV5-5 to TRBJ2-3, with D possibly being TRBD2 (5 bases). CDR3 size: 17 residues. Trimming stripped 0 bases from V and 1 base from J, with 15 bases between. CDR1 is SGHKS and CDR2 is YYEKEE in the germline V gene (reference sequence). The CDR3 DNA sequence: TGTGCCAGCAGCTTGGCAGGAGGCAGGACCCGCACAGATACGCAGTATTTT. This encodes CASSLAGGRTRTDTQYF.

This chain uses TRBV30 with TRBJ1-1; D is uncertain. The germline V gene has CDR1 GTSNPN and CDR2 SVGIG (reference sequence). The CDR3 loop spans 13 amino acids. With 3 bases removed from V and 0 bases from J, the gap between germline ends came to 8 bases. This CDR3 reads CAWRASMNTEAFF. CDR3 DNA sequence: TGTGCCTGGAGGGCTTCCATGAACACTGAAGCTTTCTTT.

The V gene is TRBV5-5, the J gene TRBJ1-4; possible D gene TRBD1, 6 bases. The CDR3 totals 14 residues. From germline, CDR1 is SGHKS and CDR2 YYEKEE (reference sequence). Trimming took off 5 bases at V and 5 bases at J, with 13 bases between the two ends. CDR3 in amino acids: CASRNGTRNEKLFF. The CDR3, as DNA: TGTGCCAGCAGGAACGGGACAAGAAATGAAAAACTGTTTTTT.

The genes are TRBV7-8 and TRBJ1-1, with D maybe TRBD1 (5 bases). The CDR3 length is 15 residues. The V end was cut by 0 bases, the J end by 0 bases, with 8 bases between. Germline CDR1 SGHVS, CDR2 FQNEAQ. CDR3 protein: CASSLAGVLNTEAFF. The CDR3 region has the DNA TGTGCCAGCAGCTTAGCGGGGGTTCTGAACACTGAAGCTTTCTTT.

For the CDR3, the DNA is TGTGCCAGCAGCTTAGTAACTAGTAACACCGGGGAGCTGTTTTTT. Amino acid sequence: CASSLVTSNTGELFF. The V call is TRBV11-3, the J call TRBJ2-2, with D maybe TRBD2 (5 bases). V lost 1 base to trimming and J lost 2 bases, with 8 bases between them. This CDR3 is 15 amino acids long. Per germline, CDR1 SGHNT and CDR2 YENEEA.

This clone came up once. The rearrangement joins TRBV6-2 or TRBV6-3 to TRBJ2-1; TRBD1 is a possible D gene (6 bases). The V and J ends lost 2 bases and 10 bases respectively, with 18 bases between them. Germline CDR1 MNHEY, CDR2 SVGEGT. This CDR3 is built from 15 residues. The CDR3 protein is CASSYRAGDTLEQFF. CDR3 DNA: TGTGCCAGCAGTTACCGGGCAGGGGACACTCTGGAGCAGTTCTTC.

The V gene is TRBV30, the J gene TRBJ2-3; 10 bases are a match to TRBD2. V dropped 3 bases and J dropped 1; count of bases not matched to a gene: 7. Germline V gene data show CDR1 as GTSNPN and CDR2 as SVGIG (reference sequence). The CDR3 covers 16 residues. In DNA, the CDR3 is TGTGCCTGGAGAAGAAAAGGACTAGCGGGCACAGATACGCAGTATTTT. This sequence encodes CAWRRKGLAGTDTQYF.

The gene calls are TRBV3-1 (or the pseudogene TRBV3-2) and TRBJ1-2, with D possibly TRBD1 on 6 matching bases. The CDR3 runs 17 residues. The V end lost 5 bases, the J end lost 1 base, and 20 bases lay between the germline ends. The germline V gene has CDR1 LGHDT and CDR2 YNNKEL (reference sequence). The CDR3 bases are TGTGCCAGCAGCATCAGAGTCCCCGCGGACAGTAACTATGGCTACACCTTC. Encoded protein: CASSIRVPADSNYGYTF.

This clone was recorded only once. This rearrangement joins TRBV2 to TRBJ1-2; D is ambiguous. V was shortened by 6 bases and J by 4 bases, with 6 bases between the two germline ends. Germline-derived CDR1 and CDR2 are SNHLY and FYNNEI. There are 11 residues in the CDR3. CDR3 region: CASRSAYGYTF. CDR3 sequence (DNA): TGTGCCAGCAGGTCAGCCTATGGCTACACCTTC.

The chain has TRBV24-1 and TRBJ1-2; a weak D match, TRBD1 (5 bases). V was cut by 3 bases and J by 3 bases, with 13 bases left in between. There are 15 residues in the CDR3. In germline, CDR1 is KGHDR, CDR2 SFDVKD. CDR3 coding DNA: TGTGCCACCAGTGATCCCTCGGGGGGGGACTATGGCTACACCTTC. Translated, it gives CATSDPSGGDYGYTF.

V usage is TRBV7-8 and J usage is TRBJ2-5; 9 bases line up with TRBD1. The J segment lost 4 bases and the V segment lost 5 bases, leaving 8 bases of the junction unmatched. CDR1 and CDR2 from the germline V gene are SGHVS and FQNEAQ. This CDR3 has 15 residues. CDR3 loop: CASSPPGTGIETQYF. CDR3 DNA: TGTGCCAGCAGCCCACCCGGGACAGGGATAGAGACCCAGTACTTC. Full variable domain (missing parts from reference TRBV7-8 and TRBJ2-5): GAGVSQSPRYKVAKRGQDVALRCDPISGHVSLFWYQQALGQGPEFLTYFQNEAQLDKSGLPSDRFFAERPEGSVSTLKIQRTQQEDSAVYLCASSPPGTGIETQYFGPGTRLLVL.

The chain recombines TRBV6-2 or TRBV6-3 with TRBJ2-3; maybe TRBD2 (6 bases). There are 13 residues in the CDR3. Trimming pared 0 bases from V and 13 bases from J, leaving 14 bases between. Germline V gives CDR1 MNHEY, CDR2 SVGEGT. CDR3 sequence: CASSYSISGSEYF. The DNA for the CDR3 is TGTGCCAGCAGTTACTCGATTTCCGGGAGTGAGTATTTT.